This is a list of T cell receptor beta chains from one sample in a study of T cell responses to AZD1222 COVID-19 vaccine. Assay: immunoSEQ multiplex PCR; the TCRdb copy retains only in-frame clones and omits some. The sample contains 77,000 or so clones, less than 95% of which appear only once. This material consisted of peripheral blood, taken 28 days after the second AZD1222 dose. The origin of the receptors is an adult who received the AZD1222 COVID-19 vaccine. Each CDR3 is given without its conserved first and last residue. The D gene is left open where the match is weak.

TRBV6-2/TRBV6-3	TRBJ1-6	-	ASSYWVNLSPLH
TRBV27	TRBJ1-4	-	ASSLGSTTNEKLF
TRBV10-2	TRBJ2-7	TRBD1	ASSEWTGGFEQY
TRBV28	TRBJ1-5	TRBD1	ASRFRQGSRNQPQH
TRBV28	TRBJ1-5	TRBD1	ASSSGTVRNQPQH
TRBV28	TRBJ2-5	-	ATGRETQY
TRBV2	TRBJ1-2	-	ASQGWSGYT
TRBV19	TRBJ1-4	-	ASRLRDGGPTNEKLF
TRBV5-6	TRBJ2-7	TRBD1	ASSLEGQGYEQY
TRBV28	TRBJ2-2	-	ASSLRIGGNTGELF
TRBV5-1	TRBJ2-7	TRBD1	ASSSAPQGAYISYEQY
TRBV5-4	TRBJ2-1	TRBD2	ASSRGGSSYNEQF
TRBV4-1	TRBJ2-1	TRBD1	ASSQAAGGSSYNEQF
TRBV5-1	TRBJ2-2	TRBD2	ASSLPSGRSYTGELF
TRBV7-3	TRBJ2-3	TRBD2	ASSSTSGTDTQY
TRBV7-8	TRBJ1-6	-	ASSLEGLGNSPLH
TRBV6-5	TRBJ1-3	-	ASSYSSLRSGNTIY
TRBV2	TRBJ1-1	-	ASSEIQPGLNTEAF
TRBV4-1	TRBJ2-2	-	ASSVGENTGELF
TRBV4-2	TRBJ1-3	-	ASSLRRGGASGNTIY
TRBV7-2	TRBJ1-1	TRBD1	ASSAGGGNTEAF
TRBV30	TRBJ2-2	-	AWSVGLNTGELF
TRBV21-1	TRBJ1-6	-	ASSSDVRGQPYNSPLH
TRBV28	TRBJ2-2	-	ASSLKPENTGELF
TRBV28	TRBJ1-2	TRBD1	ASSQQGVLYGYT
TRBV7-9	TRBJ2-3	-	ASSSAPGSPTDTQY
TRBV12-1	TRBJ2-2	-	ASSFEDPWGELF
TRBV3-1/TRBV3-2	TRBJ2-7	-	ASSRLNFGVPSYEQY
TRBV18	TRBJ2-7	TRBD2	ASSVAGSYEQY
TRBV5-4	TRBJ2-1	TRBD2	ASSYGLAGGDEQF
TRBV5-1	TRBJ2-7	TRBD2	ASSQGLAESYEQY